These T cell receptor beta chains were read from a single sample in a study of cytomegalovirus exposure and HLA in healthy donors. The data were produced by immunoSEQ multiplex PCR, yet TCRdb's version contains in-frame clones alone and is incomplete. The repertoire includes 150,000 to 200,000 clones, approximately 78% of them detected once, and under 1% sits in the top ten. The sequencing input was PBMCs. The origin of the receptors is a girl aged 2 to 10 in good health and CMV-seropositive. Both conserved end residues are part of each CDR3. The D gene is left open where the match is weak. Not all rows give a size; the values are once, few, many and, for expanded clones, a class.

v_call: TRBV30
d_call: TRBD1
cdr3_length: 12
clone_size: NA
j_call: TRBJ2-5
cdr3_nt: TGTGCCTGGGAGGGACAGGGAGAGACCCAGTACTTC
cdr3_aa: CAWEGQGETQYF

v_call: TRBV6-4
d_call: TRBD2
cdr3_length: 16
clone_size: few
j_call: TRBJ2-2
cdr3_nt: TGTGCCAGCAGTGGGGGACTAGCGGAGAACACCGGGGAGCTGTTTTTT
cdr3_aa: CASSGGLAENTGELFF

v_call: TRBV27
d_call: NA
cdr3_length: 14
clone_size: NA
j_call: TRBJ1-4
cdr3_nt: TGTGCCAGCAGTTTCAGGGTGCGCGGTGAAAAACTGTTTTTT
cdr3_aa: CASSFRVRGEKLFF

v_call: TRBV7-8
d_call: NA
cdr3_length: 15
clone_size: NA
j_call: TRBJ2-7
cdr3_nt: TGTGCCAGCAGCTCGACCCCGGGACTGTTATACGAGCAGTACTTC
cdr3_aa: CASSSTPGLLYEQYF

v_call: TRBV6-1
d_call: NA
cdr3_length: 13
clone_size: once
j_call: TRBJ2-7
cdr3_nt: TGTGCCAGCACCGAGGTGGGGCCCTACGAGCAGTACTTC
cdr3_aa: CASTEVGPYEQYF

v_call: TRBV10-2
d_call: NA
cdr3_length: 14
clone_size: NA
j_call: TRBJ1-1
cdr3_nt: TGCGCCAGCAGTGAACGCGGGGGAGCCACTGAAGCTTTCTTT
cdr3_aa: CASSERGGATEAFF

v_call: TRBV7-9
d_call: NA
cdr3_length: 19
clone_size: NA
j_call: TRBJ1-5
cdr3_nt: TGTGCCAGCAGCTGGGGGGGACTATCGAGATATGATAGCAATCAGCCCCAGCATTTT
cdr3_aa: CASSWGGLSRYDSNQPQHF

v_call: TRBV7-9
d_call: NA
cdr3_length: 13
clone_size: NA
j_call: TRBJ1-1
cdr3_nt: TGTGCCAGCAGGGAGGATGGGAACACTGAAGCTTTCTTT
cdr3_aa: CASREDGNTEAFF

v_call: TRBV7-9
d_call: TRBD2
cdr3_length: 17
clone_size: once
j_call: TRBJ2-7
cdr3_nt: TGTGCCAGCAGCTTAGAAGTGTCGGCGGGAGGGCCCTACGAGCAGTACTTC
cdr3_aa: CASSLEVSAGGPYEQYF

v_call: TRBV10-2
d_call: TRBD2
cdr3_length: 14
clone_size: NA
j_call: TRBJ2-1
cdr3_nt: TGCGCCAGCAGTACTAGCGTCGCCTACAATGAGCAGTTCTTC
cdr3_aa: CASSTSVAYNEQFF

v_call: TRBV4-1
d_call: NA
cdr3_length: 14
clone_size: NA
j_call: TRBJ1-2
cdr3_nt: TGCGCCAGCAGCCAAGCCCCAGGGCCCTATGGCTACACCTTC
cdr3_aa: CASSQAPGPYGYTF

v_call: TRBV11-2
d_call: TRBD1
cdr3_length: 16
clone_size: NA
j_call: TRBJ1-2
cdr3_nt: TGTGCCAGCAGCCCTCTGGGACAGCGGTTCAACTATGGCTACACCTTC
cdr3_aa: CASSPLGQRFNYGYTF

v_call: TRBV5-1
d_call: NA
cdr3_length: 15
clone_size: NA
j_call: TRBJ2-1
cdr3_nt: TGCGCCAGCAGCGGCGGTGCCTCCATGGTGGATGAGCAGTTCTTC
cdr3_aa: CASSGGASMVDEQFF

v_call: TRBV15
d_call: NA
cdr3_length: 13
clone_size: NA
j_call: TRBJ1-5
cdr3_nt: TGTGCCACCAGCAGAGGCCGGGAGCAGCCCCAGCATTTT
cdr3_aa: CATSRGREQPQHF

v_call: TRBV14
d_call: NA
cdr3_length: 18
clone_size: many
j_call: TRBJ2-2
cdr3_nt: TGTGCCAGCAGCCAAGAGGGGCTAGCGAGACCCTACACCGGGGAGCTGTTTTTT
cdr3_aa: CASSQEGLARPYTGELFF

v_call: TRBV28
d_call: NA
cdr3_length: 11
clone_size: NA
j_call: TRBJ2-1
cdr3_nt: TGTGCCAGCAGTTCAAGGGGGGAGCAGTTCTTC
cdr3_aa: CASSSRGEQFF

v_call: TRBV27
d_call: TRBD1
cdr3_length: 17
clone_size: NA
j_call: TRBJ1-2
cdr3_nt: TGTGCCAGCAGGGGACAGGGGTTTGATCGAGCTAACTATGGCTACACCTTC
cdr3_aa: CASRGQGFDRANYGYTF

v_call: TRBV27
d_call: TRBD2
cdr3_length: 17
clone_size: once
j_call: TRBJ2-1
cdr3_nt: TGTGCCAGCAGTTTGGGGGCGGGAGGGGCCCCCTACAATGAGCAGTTCTTC
cdr3_aa: CASSLGAGGAPYNEQFF

v_call: TRBV28
d_call: NA
cdr3_length: 12
clone_size: NA
j_call: TRBJ2-1
cdr3_nt: TGTGCCAGCAGTTTAGCAGATACTGAGCAGTTCTTC
cdr3_aa: CASSLADTEQFF

v_call: TRBV29-1
d_call: TRBD2
cdr3_length: 12
clone_size: few
j_call: TRBJ2-5
cdr3_nt: TGCAGCGTTTTAGCGGGAGCGGTGACCCAGTACTTC
cdr3_aa: CSVLAGAVTQYF

v_call: TRBV30
d_call: NA
cdr3_length: 14
clone_size: NA
j_call: TRBJ1-6
cdr3_nt: TGTGCCTGGAGGGAGGGACGACTTAATTCACCCCTCCACTTT
cdr3_aa: CAWREGRLNSPLHF

v_call: TRBV9
d_call: TRBD1
cdr3_length: 15
clone_size: NA
j_call: TRBJ1-2
cdr3_nt: TGTGCCAGCAGCGCCGGGACAGGGGGAGGGTATGGCTACACCTTC
cdr3_aa: CASSAGTGGGYGYTF

v_call: TRBV19
d_call: NA
cdr3_length: 15
clone_size: NA
j_call: TRBJ2-1
cdr3_nt: TGTGCCAGTAGTATTCCCCAGGGATCCTACAATGAGCAGTTCTTC
cdr3_aa: CASSIPQGSYNEQFF

v_call: TRBV5-4
d_call: TRBD2
cdr3_length: 19
clone_size: NA
j_call: TRBJ2-2
cdr3_nt: TGTGCCAGCACCCGGGGACTAGCGGGAGGGCCCGCGAACACCGGGGAGCTGTTTTTT
cdr3_aa: CASTRGLAGGPANTGELFF

v_call: TRBV25-1
d_call: NA
cdr3_length: 17
clone_size: once
j_call: TRBJ2-6
cdr3_nt: TGTGCCAGCAGTGAACTCAGGATTAGCTCTGGGGCCAACGTCCTGACTTTC
cdr3_aa: CASSELRISSGANVLTF

v_call: TRBV5-1
d_call: NA
cdr3_length: 14
clone_size: NA
j_call: TRBJ2-3
cdr3_nt: TGCGCCAGCAGCTTGGTAGTAGCCACAGATACGCAGTATTTT
cdr3_aa: CASSLVVATDTQYF

v_call: TRBV2
d_call: NA
cdr3_length: 14
clone_size: NA
j_call: TRBJ2-1
cdr3_nt: TGTGCCAGCAGTGAAGCCTTGCAACTTTATGAGCAGTTCTTC
cdr3_aa: CASSEALQLYEQFF

v_call: TRBV2
d_call: NA
cdr3_length: 15
clone_size: NA
j_call: TRBJ2-7
cdr3_nt: TGTGCCAGCAGTCAACCGGGACTCTCAGTTTACGAGCAGTACTTC
cdr3_aa: CASSQPGLSVYEQYF

v_call: TRBV10-3
d_call: TRBD2
cdr3_length: 13
clone_size: NA
j_call: TRBJ2-5
cdr3_nt: TGTGCCATCGGACTAGCGCTGAGGGAGACCCAGTACTTC
cdr3_aa: CAIGLALRETQYF

v_call: TRBV6-5
d_call: NA
cdr3_length: 16
clone_size: NA
j_call: TRBJ2-5
cdr3_nt: TGTGCCAGCAGTTTCCGTGGCGGGATGCGGGCAGAGACCCAGTACTTC
cdr3_aa: CASSFRGGMRAETQYF

v_call: TRBV5-4
d_call: TRBD1
cdr3_length: 15
clone_size: NA
j_call: TRBJ1-4
cdr3_nt: TGTGCCAGCAGCCTCGGACAGGGGGTAGGAGAAAAACTGTTTTTT
cdr3_aa: CASSLGQGVGEKLFF

v_call: TRBV30
d_call: NA
cdr3_length: 12
clone_size: NA
j_call: TRBJ2-7
cdr3_nt: TGTGCCGGCCGTGACAGTACCTACGAGCAGTACTTC
cdr3_aa: CAGRDSTYEQYF

v_call: TRBV6-6
d_call: TRBD1
cdr3_length: 15
clone_size: NA
j_call: TRBJ1-5
cdr3_nt: TGTGCCAGCAAAAGAAACCCGGACAGGGTTCAGCCCCAGCATTTT
cdr3_aa: CASKRNPDRVQPQHF

v_call: TRBV5-6
d_call: NA
cdr3_length: 15
clone_size: NA
j_call: TRBJ2-5
cdr3_nt: TGTGCCAGCAGCTTGGTAGGGAGACCGCAAGAGACCCAGTACTTC
cdr3_aa: CASSLVGRPQETQYF

v_call: TRBV9
d_call: NA
cdr3_length: 14
clone_size: NA
j_call: TRBJ1-6
cdr3_nt: TGTGCCAGCAGCGTAGGGGGGGGCGGATCACCCCTCCACTTT
cdr3_aa: CASSVGGGGSPLHF

v_call: TRBV6-1
d_call: NA
cdr3_length: 12
clone_size: once
j_call: TRBJ1-5
cdr3_nt: TGTGCCAGTACAGGTTCCAATCAGCCCCAGCATTTT
cdr3_aa: CASTGSNQPQHF

v_call: TRBV10-2
d_call: NA
cdr3_length: 14
clone_size: NA
j_call: TRBJ2-5
cdr3_nt: TGCGCCAGCAGCCAGCGTCGGGAGCCAGAGACCCAGTACTTC
cdr3_aa: CASSQRREPETQYF

v_call: TRBV30
d_call: NA
cdr3_length: 13
clone_size: NA
j_call: TRBJ2-5
cdr3_nt: TGTGCCTGGACCCCTAGTATCCAAGAGACCCAGTACTTC
cdr3_aa: CAWTPSIQETQYF

v_call: TRBV27
d_call: TRBD1
cdr3_length: 14
clone_size: few
j_call: TRBJ1-2
cdr3_nt: TGTGCCAGCAGTTTAAGAGGAGGGGGCGATGGCTACACCTTC
cdr3_aa: CASSLRGGGDGYTF

v_call: TRBV19
d_call: NA
cdr3_length: 14
clone_size: few
j_call: TRBJ1-3
cdr3_nt: TGTGCCAGTAACCAGGGAAACTCTGGAAACACCATATATTTT
cdr3_aa: CASNQGNSGNTIYF

v_call: TRBV20-1
d_call: NA
cdr3_length: 11
clone_size: NA
j_call: TRBJ1-1
cdr3_nt: TGCAGTGCTAGTGGGGGGGAGGAAGCTTTCTTT
cdr3_aa: CSASGGEEAFF

v_call: TRBV4-1
d_call: TRBD1
cdr3_length: 14
clone_size: NA
j_call: TRBJ2-4
cdr3_nt: TGCGCCAGCAGCCACATTGGGACAGAAAACATTCAGTACTTC
cdr3_aa: CASSHIGTENIQYF

v_call: TRBV19
d_call: NA
cdr3_length: 12
clone_size: once
j_call: TRBJ1-1
cdr3_nt: TGTGCCAGTGAGAGCATGAACACTGAAGCTTTCTTT
cdr3_aa: CASESMNTEAFF

v_call: TRBV6-5
d_call: NA
cdr3_length: 13
clone_size: NA
j_call: TRBJ2-3
cdr3_nt: TGTGCCAGCAGCCCCGGGGACACAGATACGCAGTATTTT
cdr3_aa: CASSPGDTDTQYF

v_call: TRBV5-1
d_call: TRBD1
cdr3_length: 15
clone_size: NA
j_call: TRBJ2-1
cdr3_nt: TGCGCCAGCAGCTCCGGACAGGGGGTCAGGGGTGAGCAGTTCTTC
cdr3_aa: CASSSGQGVRGEQFF

v_call: TRBV30
d_call: NA
cdr3_length: 15
clone_size: NA
j_call: TRBJ1-3
cdr3_nt: TGTGCCTGGAGTGTAGGAGGGAGCTCTGGAAACACCATATATTTT
cdr3_aa: CAWSVGGSSGNTIYF

v_call: TRBV5-1
d_call: NA
cdr3_length: 12
clone_size: NA
j_call: TRBJ1-2
cdr3_nt: TGCGCCAGCAGCTTGGGAGATTATGGCTACACCTTC
cdr3_aa: CASSLGDYGYTF

v_call: TRBV9
d_call: NA
cdr3_length: 14
clone_size: NA
j_call: TRBJ1-5
cdr3_nt: TGTGCCAGCAGCGTAGCAGGGGGCAATCAGCCCCAGCATTTT
cdr3_aa: CASSVAGGNQPQHF

v_call: TRBV27
d_call: TRBD1
cdr3_length: 14
clone_size: NA
j_call: TRBJ2-7
cdr3_nt: TGTGCCAGCAGCATTTCCGACAGGGGGCACGAGCAGTACTTC
cdr3_aa: CASSISDRGHEQYF

v_call: TRBV18
d_call: NA
cdr3_length: 12
clone_size: NA
j_call: TRBJ1-2
cdr3_nt: TGTGCCAGCTCACCGGGGGGAGAAGGCTACACCTTC
cdr3_aa: CASSPGGEGYTF

v_call: TRBV19
d_call: NA
cdr3_length: 13
clone_size: few
j_call: TRBJ1-1
cdr3_nt: TGTGCCAGTAGTGGCCGAGGTGGCACTGAAGCTTTCTTT
cdr3_aa: CASSGRGGTEAFF

v_call: TRBV15
d_call: TRBD2
cdr3_length: 16
clone_size: NA
j_call: TRBJ2-1
cdr3_nt: TGTGCCACCAGCAGAGGCCGGGAGGGGCTCTACAATGAGCAGTTCTTC
cdr3_aa: CATSRGREGLYNEQFF

v_call: TRBV7-9
d_call: TRBD1
cdr3_length: 18
clone_size: NA
j_call: TRBJ2-2
cdr3_nt: TGTGCCAGCAGCACCGACAGGGGGCCATTAGGGCACACCGGGGAGCTGTTTTTT
cdr3_aa: CASSTDRGPLGHTGELFF